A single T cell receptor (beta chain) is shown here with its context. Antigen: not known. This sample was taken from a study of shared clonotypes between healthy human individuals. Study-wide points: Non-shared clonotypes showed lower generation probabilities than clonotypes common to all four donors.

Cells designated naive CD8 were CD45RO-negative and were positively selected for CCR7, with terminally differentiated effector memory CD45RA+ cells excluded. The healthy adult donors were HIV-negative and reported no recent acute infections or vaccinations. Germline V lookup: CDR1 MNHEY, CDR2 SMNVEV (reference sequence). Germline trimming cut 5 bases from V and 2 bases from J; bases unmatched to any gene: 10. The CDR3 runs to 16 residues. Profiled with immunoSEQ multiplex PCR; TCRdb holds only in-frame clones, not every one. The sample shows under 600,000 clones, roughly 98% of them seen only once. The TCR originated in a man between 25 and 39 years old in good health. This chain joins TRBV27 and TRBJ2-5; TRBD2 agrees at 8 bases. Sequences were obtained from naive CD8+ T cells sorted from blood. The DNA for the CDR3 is TGTGCCAGCAGTGACACGAGCGGGAGAAGTCAAGAGACCCAGTACTTC. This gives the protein CASSDTSGRSQETQYF.